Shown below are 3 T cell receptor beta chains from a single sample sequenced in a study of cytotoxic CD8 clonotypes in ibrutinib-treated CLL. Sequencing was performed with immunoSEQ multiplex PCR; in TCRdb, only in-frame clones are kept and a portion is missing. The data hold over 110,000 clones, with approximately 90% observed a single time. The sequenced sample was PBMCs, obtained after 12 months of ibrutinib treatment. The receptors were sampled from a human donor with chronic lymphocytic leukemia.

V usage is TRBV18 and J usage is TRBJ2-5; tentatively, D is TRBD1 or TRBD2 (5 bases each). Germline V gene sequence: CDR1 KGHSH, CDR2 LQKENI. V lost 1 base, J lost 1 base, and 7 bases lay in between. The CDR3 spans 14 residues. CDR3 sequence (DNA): TGTGCCAGCTCACCACGAGGGGCCCAAGAGACCCAGTACTTC. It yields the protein CASSPRGAQETQYF.

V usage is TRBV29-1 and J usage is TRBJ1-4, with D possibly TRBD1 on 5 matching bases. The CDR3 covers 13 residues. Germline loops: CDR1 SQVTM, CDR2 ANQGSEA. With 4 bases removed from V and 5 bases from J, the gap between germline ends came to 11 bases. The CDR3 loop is CSVGQRLNEKLFF. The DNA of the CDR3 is TGCAGCGTTGGACAGCGACTAAATGAAAAACTGTTTTTT.

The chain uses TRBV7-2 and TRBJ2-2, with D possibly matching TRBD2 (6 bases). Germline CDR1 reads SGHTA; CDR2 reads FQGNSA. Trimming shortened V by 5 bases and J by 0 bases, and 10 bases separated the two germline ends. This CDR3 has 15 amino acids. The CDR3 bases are TGTGCCAGCAGCCTGGACTACCCGAACACCGGGGAGCTGTTTTTT. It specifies CASSLDYPNTGELFF.